The 27 T cell receptor beta chains below all came from one sample that was sequenced in a study of technical replicates of blood from several donors. TCRdb's copy holds only in-frame clones and misses some; the assay was immunoSEQ multiplex PCR. Of 85,000 to 100,000 clones in the sample, 85% to 95% are singletons; the top ten hold more than 0.25%. Sequenced material: T cells isolated from PBMCs. These receptors all come from a human donor in good health.

The chain uses TRBV19 and TRBJ2-1; 8 nucleotides line up with TRBD2. From germline, CDR1 is LNHDA and CDR2 SQIVND (reference sequence). This CDR3 region has 17 residues. Trimming cost V 0 bases and J 3 bases; bases outside gene matches: 7. The CDR3 coding sequence is TGTGCCAGTAGTATAGATGAAACTAGCGGAGTCTACAATGAGCAGTTCTTC. It yields the protein CASSIDETSGVYNEQFF.

This sequence joins TRBV28 and TRBJ1-3, with TRBD1 matching 8 bases. Germline CDR1 is MDHEN and CDR2 is SYDVKM. The CDR3 runs to 14 residues. V lost 8 bases to trimming and J lost 2 bases; unmatched junction nucleotides: 5. For the CDR3, the DNA is TGTGCCAGCCGGGAGACAGGGGCTGGAAACACCATATATTTT. It encodes CASRETGAGNTIYF. The entire variable domain, with the rest obtained from reference TRBV28 and TRBJ1-3, is as follows: DVKVTQSSRYLVKRTGEKVFLECVQDMDHENMFWYRQDPGLGLRLIYFSYDVKMKEKGDIPEGYSVSREKKERFSLILESASTNQTSMYLCASRETGAGNTIYFGEGSWLTVV.

The chain recombines TRBV13 with TRBJ1-2, with D uncertain. The germline V gene has CDR1 PRHDT and CDR2 FYEKMQ (reference sequence). There are 15 residues in the CDR3. V lost 2 bases to trimming and J lost 4 bases, with 14 bases between them. CDR3 residues: CASSLMIGLSYGYTF. The CDR3, as DNA: TGTGCCAGCAGCTTAATGATAGGACTGAGCTATGGCTACACCTTC. Full variable domain (rest looked up from reference TRBV13 and TRBJ1-2): AAGVIQSPRHLIKEKRETATLKCYPIPRHDTVYWYQQGPGQDPQFLISFYEKMQSDKGSIPDRFSAQQFSDYHSELNMSSLELGDSALYFCASSLMIGLSYGYTFGSGTRLTVV.

The rearrangement uses TRBV7-9 and TRBJ2-7, with TRBD2 identical over 13 bases. CDR1 is SEHNR, CDR2 FQNEAQ, per germline (reference sequence). The CDR3 sequence is 15 residues long. Trimming took 5 bases from V and 0 from J; bases not matched to a gene: 1. The CDR3 reads CASSGLAGDSYEQYF. The CDR3 nucleotides read TGTGCCAGCAGCGGACTAGCGGGGGACTCCTACGAGCAGTACTTC.

The chain uses TRBV2 and TRBJ2-2, with D tentatively TRBD1 (5 bases). This CDR3 has 16 residues. Looked up from germline, CDR1 is SNHLY and CDR2 is FYNNEI. Trimming removed 1 base at V and 6 bases at J, with 15 bases between. The DNA of the CDR3 is TGTGCCAGCAGTGAAGAAGGTTGGCAGGGCGCCGGGGAGCTGTTTTTT. This gives the protein CASSEEGWQGAGELFF.

The chain joins TRBV6-4 to TRBJ2-1; 11 bases agree with TRBD1. Germline-derived CDR1 and CDR2 are MRHNA and SNTAGT. The length of the CDR3 is 16 residues. Unmatched junction bases numbered 5, after V lost 6 bases and J lost 1 base. CDR3 residues: CASSPDRGPSYNEQFF. CDR3 sequence (DNA): TGTGCCAGCAGCCCGGACAGGGGGCCATCCTACAATGAGCAGTTCTTC.

This clone has only one observation. The chain uses TRBV9 and TRBJ2-5, with no clear D. Germline V CDR1 and CDR2: SGDLS, YYNGEE. V was pared by 0 bases and J by 4 bases, with 10 bases between. The CDR3 is 14 residues long. CDR3 amino acids: CASSVDGPSETQYF. The CDR3 DNA is TGTGCCAGCAGCGTAGATGGGCCTTCAGAGACCCAGTACTTC.

This chain links TRBV2 with TRBJ1-2; 7 nucleotides agree with TRBD1. Germline V gives CDR1 SNHLY, CDR2 FYNNEI. With 7 bases clipped from V and 5 bases from J, the junction kept 7 bases outside the gene matches. The CDR3 is 13 residues long. CDR3 residues: CASNPTGIYGYTF. The CDR3 region has the DNA TGTGCCAGCAATCCGACAGGGATTTATGGCTACACCTTC.

J is TRBJ1-2 and V is TRBV5-1; unclear D gene. Deletions cut 7 bases from V and 2 bases from J, with 9 bases between. The CDR3 has 12 residues. CDR1 is SGHRS, CDR2 YFSETQ, per germline. CDR3 loop: CASQAGNYGYTF. The CDR3 DNA is TGCGCCAGCCAGGCCGGAAACTATGGCTACACCTTC.

The rearrangement links TRBV10-3 to TRBJ1-1; D is uncertain. CDR3 length equals 13 residues. V was clipped by 6 bases and J by 3 bases, with 11 bases between them. Germline V gene lookup returns CDR1 ENHRY and CDR2 SYGVKD. CDR3 loop: CAIRGPDDTEAFF. CDR3 DNA: TGTGCCATCAGGGGCCCTGACGACACTGAAGCTTTCTTT.

The chain links TRBV19 to TRBJ2-6; 8 bases are a match to TRBD1. The germline gives CDR1 LNHDA, CDR2 SQIVND (reference sequence). This CDR3 is 18 amino acids long. Losses at the gene ends were 6 bases for V and 1 base for J; bases not matched to a gene: 11. CDR3 amino acids: CASRRWAGGDSGANVLTF. The CDR3 nucleotides read TGTGCCAGTAGACGCTGGGCAGGGGGCGATTCTGGGGCCAACGTCCTGACTTTC.

This chain uses TRBV7-2 with TRBJ2-7; 11 nucleotides agree with TRBD1. The V gene end was trimmed by 8 bases and the J gene end by 5 bases; junction bases not matched to a gene: 5. CDR1 is SGHTA and CDR2 is FQGNSA in the germline V gene. The CDR3 length is 13 residues. CDR3: CASGWDRGNEQYF. In DNA, the CDR3 is TGTGCCAGCGGTTGGGACAGGGGGAACGAGCAGTACTTC.

The rearrangement joins TRBV19 to TRBJ1-4; 11 positions match TRBD1. Unmatched junction bases numbered 17, after V lost 10 bases and J lost 7 bases. CDR3 length: 17 residues. Germline V gives CDR1 LNHDA, CDR2 SQIVND (reference sequence). The CDR3 here is CATSPRDRGSVGEKLFF. In DNA, the CDR3 is TGTGCCACCTCCCCGAGGGACAGGGGGTCGGTTGGTGAAAAACTGTTTTTT.

The J gene is TRBJ2-1, the V gene TRBV10-3, with TRBD2 as a possible D gene (5 bases). Trimming removed 6 bases from V and 1 base from J, with 7 bases in between. Germline assignment: CDR1 ENHRY and CDR2 SYGVKD. This CDR3 comprises 13 residues. CDR3 sequence (DNA): TGTGCCATCAGGTCGGGATCCTACAATGAGCAGTTCTTC. Protein sequence: CAIRSGSYNEQFF.

This chain links TRBV6-1 with TRBJ1-2, with unresolved D. Between the trimmed V and J ends, which lost 0 bases and 3 bases, there was a span of 11 bases. Germline V lookup: CDR1 MNHNS, CDR2 SASEGT. The CDR3 runs to 15 residues. CDR3 DNA: TGTGCCAGCAGTGAAGCGATCAGAACCCACTATGGCTACACCTTC. This gives the protein CASSEAIRTHYGYTF.

The J gene is TRBJ2-3, the V gene TRBV5-4; 7 positions agree with TRBD2. This CDR3 has 14 amino acids. Germline V gene data show CDR1 as SGHNT and CDR2 as YYREEE (reference sequence). V shed 4 bases, J shed 4 bases, and the junction held 6 bases outside the gene matches. In nucleotides, the CDR3 is TGTGCCAGCAGCGGAGCGGGGTCAGCAGATACGCAGTATTTT. It codes for CASSGAGSADTQYF.

The CDR3 coding sequence is TGTGCCAGCAGCTTAGGGACAGGCCAGAGGGAGACCCAGTACTTC. Its protein product is CASSLGTGQRETQYF. This chain joins TRBV7-6 and TRBJ2-5; 7 bases are shared with TRBD1. In germline, CDR1 is SGHVS, CDR2 FNYEAQ. The trim removed 1 base at V and 5 bases at J, leaving 7 bases unmatched. The length of the CDR3 is 15 residues.

V and J are TRBV7-6 and TRBJ2-3; 7 nucleotides match TRBD2. Germline V gene data show CDR1 as SGHVS and CDR2 as FNYEAQ. V lost 1 base, J lost 2 bases, and 6 bases stayed unmatched. The length of the CDR3 is 16 residues. The CDR3 sequence is CASSLVGSGLTDTQYF. Written as DNA, the CDR3 is TGTGCCAGCAGCTTAGTTGGTAGCGGGCTCACAGATACGCAGTATTTT.

This clone was observed a few times. The gene calls are TRBV29-1 and TRBJ1-3; weak D call: TRBD1 (6 bases). This CDR3 has 15 residues. From germline, CDR1 is SQVTM and CDR2 ANQGSEA. V lost 6 bases, J lost 4 bases, and 19 bases lay in between. In DNA form, the CDR3 reads TGCAGCGTGATCCTAGGGAGGGGGTCGGGAAACACCATATATTTT. Residues: CSVILGRGSGNTIYF.

The table lists this clone with a few counts. The genes are TRBV14 and TRBJ1-1; maybe TRBD1 (5 bases). CDR3 length: 15 amino acids. Between the trimmed V and J ends, which lost 4 bases and 4 bases, there was a span of 16 bases. Looked up from germline, CDR1 is SGHDN and CDR2 is FVKESK. The CDR3 DNA reads TGTGCCAGCAGCCCTGGAGTGGGGCGGGGCACTGAAGCTTTCTTT. Translation gives CASSPGVGRGTEAFF.

The rearrangement uses TRBV2 and TRBJ1-5; D remains ambiguous. With 8 bases removed from V and 0 bases from J, the gap between germline ends came to 14 bases. CDR1 and CDR2 from the germline V gene are SNHLY and FYNNEI. The CDR3 runs 15 residues. CDR3 residues: CASGSQAYSNQPQHF. The CDR3 DNA sequence: TGTGCCAGCGGGAGTCAGGCTTATAGCAATCAGCCCCAGCATTTT.

The chain is built from TRBV27 and TRBJ2-5; 8 positions match TRBD2. The CDR3 loop spans 17 amino acids. The trim removed 3 bases at V and 5 bases at J, leaving 14 bases unmatched. The germline V gene has CDR1 MNHEY and CDR2 SMNVEV (reference sequence). The CDR3 here is CASSFGFNRGGAETQYF. For the CDR3, the DNA is TGTGCCAGCAGTTTTGGGTTCAATCGGGGGGGCGCGGAGACCCAGTACTTC.

This chain uses TRBV2 with TRBJ1-5; no firm D call. The germline gives CDR1 SNHLY, CDR2 FYNNEI. Trimming removed 3 bases at V and 6 bases at J, with 12 bases between. This CDR3 contains 14 residues. As DNA, the CDR3 is TGTGCCAGCAGTGATTTGAGGGCGGGTCAGCCCCAGCATTTT. Protein sequence: CASSDLRAGQPQHF.

The chain employs TRBV6-1 and TRBJ1-5; 7 nucleotides align to TRBD1. CDR1 and CDR2 (germline): MNHNS, SASEGT. V lost 8 bases, J lost 3 bases, and 10 bases stayed unmatched. CDR3 size: 15 residues. CDR3 residues: CASRRDRLANQPQHF. For the CDR3, the DNA is TGTGCCAGCCGAAGGGACAGACTGGCCAATCAGCCCCAGCATTTT.

CDR3 region: CASSVVGKGAGNTEAFF. As DNA, the CDR3 is TGTGCCAGCAGCGTAGTGGGTAAGGGGGCAGGGAACACTGAAGCTTTCTTT. The gene calls are TRBV9 and TRBJ1-1; 7 nucleotides agree with TRBD1. With V trimmed by 0 bases and J by 1 base, 9 bases remained unmatched. Germline loops: CDR1 SGDLS, CDR2 YYNGEE. This CDR3 has 17 residues.

This clone was detected only once. The chain employs TRBV6-5 and TRBJ1-4; TRBD1 agrees at 8 bases. Per germline, CDR1 MNHEY and CDR2 SVGAGI. The CDR3 totals 15 residues. V was pared by 6 bases and J by 4 bases, with 7 bases of the junction left unmatched. The CDR3, as DNA: TGTGCCAGCAGCCACGGGGACAGGCTTAATGAAAAACTGTTTTTT. As protein: CASSHGDRLNEKLFF.

J is TRBJ1-2 and V is TRBV28; D unclear. CDR1 is MDHEN and CDR2 is SYDVKM in the germline V gene. The CDR3 sequence is 11 residues long. Trimming took 6 bases from V and 4 from J, leaving 6 bases between them. The CDR3 coding sequence is TGTGCCAGCAGGTCCTCCTATGGCTACACCTTC. It is translated as CASRSSYGYTF.